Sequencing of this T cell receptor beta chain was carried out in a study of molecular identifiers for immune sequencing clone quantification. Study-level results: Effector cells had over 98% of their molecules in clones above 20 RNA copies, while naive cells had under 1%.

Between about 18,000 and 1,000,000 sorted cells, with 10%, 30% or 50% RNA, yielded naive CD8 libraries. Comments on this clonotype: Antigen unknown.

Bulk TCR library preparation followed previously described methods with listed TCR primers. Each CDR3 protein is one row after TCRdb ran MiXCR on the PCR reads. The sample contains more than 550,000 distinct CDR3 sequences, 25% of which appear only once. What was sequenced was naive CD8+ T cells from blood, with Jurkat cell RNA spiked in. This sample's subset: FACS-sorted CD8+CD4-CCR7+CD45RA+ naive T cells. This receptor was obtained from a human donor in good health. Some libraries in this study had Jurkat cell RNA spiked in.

The chain's CDR3 is CASSIWTGLNEKLFF. The CDR3 DNA is TGTGCCAGTAGTATCTGGACAGGGCTAAACGAAAAACTGTTTTTT. The chain combines TRBV19 with TRBJ1-4; 8 bases agree with TRBD1. This CDR3 is 15 amino acids long. Germline V gene data show CDR1 as LNHDA and CDR2 as SQIVND (reference sequence). The V gene end was trimmed by 3 bases and the J gene end by 8 bases; junction bases not matched to a gene: 8.